This is a list of T cell receptor beta chains from one sample in a study of T cells in localized non-small cell lung cancer. Sequenced by immunoSEQ multiplex PCR; TCRdb stores in-frame clones only, minus some. The table shows 1,500 or so clones, with approximately 34% occurring only once. The material sequenced was lung tumor tissue, taken before any cancer treatment. Every receptor here comes from a woman between 40 and 69 years old with stage II lung adenocarcinoma. The CDR3 runs from the conserved cysteine through the conserved F or W. D genes are given only for firm matches. Clone size is given for some rows only: seen once, a few or many times, or a class if the clone is expanded.

v_gene	j_gene	d_gene	abundance	CDR3nt	CDR3aa
TRBV19	TRBJ2-5	TRBD2	-	TGTGCCAGTAGTACCCCGGGACTAGCGGGGGTCGAAGAGACCCAGTACTTC	CASSTPGLAGVEETQYF
TRBV28	TRBJ1-2	-	few	TGTGCCAGCAGTTTAGGGGGGGGAGGCTACACCTTC	CASSLGGGGYTF
TRBV2	TRBJ1-1	-	-	TGTGCCAGCAGTCAGGGCCTGAACACTGAAGCTTTCTTT	CASSQGLNTEAFF
TRBV9	TRBJ2-2	TRBD1	medium-sized	TGTGCCAGCAGCCCTCGACCGGGACAGGGGGTAGGGACCGGGGAGCTGTTTTTT	CASSPRPGQGVGTGELFF
TRBV11-3	TRBJ2-2	-	few	TGTGCCAGCAGCTTAGACGGGTTCCCCGGGGAGCTGTTTTTT	CASSLDGFPGELFF
TRBV19	TRBJ1-2	-	once	TGTGCCAGTAGTATAGGGCAGGGAGGAGGCTACACCTTC	CASSIGQGGGYTF
TRBV19	TRBJ2-1	-	-	TGTGCCAGTAGTAGCCCTCCTGGGACAAGAGTCTACAATGAGCAGTTCTTC	CASSSPPGTRVYNEQFF
TRBV28	TRBJ1-2	TRBD1	-	TGTGCCAGCAGGGAACAGGGGGGAGGGTATGGCTACACCTTC	CASREQGGGYGYTF
TRBV29-1	TRBJ2-3	TRBD2	-	TGCAGCGCCCGGGGGGGATTCACAGATACGCAGTATTTT	CSARGGFTDTQYF
TRBV6-8	TRBJ1-6	-	few	TGTGCCAGCAGTACCTCCCCCGAGCCTGCCTATAATTCACCCCTCCACTTT	CASSTSPEPAYNSPLHF
TRBV9	TRBJ2-4	-	medium-sized	TGTGCCAGCACCCTCTCGGGGATGGCCAAAAACATTCAGTACTTC	CASTLSGMAKNIQYF
TRBV7-1	TRBJ1-1	-	few	TGTGCCAGCAGCTTAGATAGGGCCACTGAAGCTTTCTTT	CASSLDRATEAFF
TRBV18	TRBJ2-7	-	-	TGTGCCAGCTCACCAGACGAGGGGTCGGGCGAGCAGTACTTC	CASSPDEGSGEQYF
TRBV7-5	TRBJ2-7	-	-	TGTGCCAGCAGCTTAGGGGGGGGACAGCCCTACGAGCAGTACTTC	CASSLGGGQPYEQYF
TRBV30	TRBJ2-5	-	few	TGTGCCTGGAGTAGTTCGGGACAAGAAGAGACCCAGTACTTC	CAWSSSGQEETQYF
TRBV18	TRBJ1-4	-	-	TGTGCCAGCTCACCCATAGGACACGGCGGGGCTAATGAAAAACTGTTTTTT	CASSPIGHGGANEKLFF
TRBV14	TRBJ2-1	-	-	TGTGCCAGCAGCCAAATGGGCAGGGAGCAGTTCTTC	CASSQMGREQFF
TRBV9	TRBJ2-5	-	-	TGTGCCAGCAGTGAGGGGGGCCAAGAGACCCAGTACTTC	CASSEGGQETQYF
TRBV6-8	TRBJ1-1	-	few	TGTGCCAGCTGGAGCCATGACAAGCCCACTGAAGCTTTCTTT	CASWSHDKPTEAFF
TRBV19	TRBJ1-1	-	-	TGTGCCAGCCACCCGGGACTTTTGAACACTGAAGCTTTCTTT	CASHPGLLNTEAFF
TRBV6-8	TRBJ1-1	-	few	TGTGCCAGTCACACCTGGACGAACACTGAAGCTTTCTTT	CASHTWTNTEAFF
TRBV11-3	TRBJ2-3	-	-	TGTGCCAGCAGCTTAGGAGGACAGTGGACAGATACGCAGTATTTT	CASSLGGQWTDTQYF
TRBV9	TRBJ1-2	-	few	TGTGCCAGCATTGGCCGGGACACAAAATATGGCTACACCTTC	CASIGRDTKYGYTF
TRBV4-1	TRBJ1-2	-	-	TGCGCCAGCAGCCAAGGCCGTGCGTCGGACTATGGCTACACCTTC	CASSQGRASDYGYTF
TRBV18	TRBJ1-5	-	few	TGTGCCAGCTCCCCAGATACGTTAGGCAATCAGCCCCAGCATTTT	CASSPDTLGNQPQHF
TRBV7-1	TRBJ1-1	-	medium-sized	TGTGCCAGCAGCACCTATTGGAACACTGAAGCTTTCTTT	CASSTYWNTEAFF
TRBV9	TRBJ1-4	TRBD1	-	TGTGCCAGCAGCGGGACAGGGACTAATGAAAAACTGTTTTTT	CASSGTGTNEKLFF
TRBV18	TRBJ2-1	-	-	TGTGCCAGCTCACCACCTAGCTCCAATGAGCAGTTCTTC	CASSPPSSNEQFF
TRBV19	TRBJ1-5	-	-	TGTGCCAGTACGCGAGGGAACAGGAGAAATAGCAATCAGCCCCAGCATTTT	CASTRGNRRNSNQPQHF
TRBV12-5	TRBJ1-4	TRBD1	few	TGTGCTAGTGGTTTGGGGGACAGTCCAGGGTTTGAAAAACTGTTTTTT	CASGLGDSPGFEKLFF
TRBV18	TRBJ2-5	TRBD1	-	TGTGCCAGCTCACCGCTCGGACAGGGGGGTATCGAGACCCAGTACTTC	CASSPLGQGGIETQYF
TRBV28	TRBJ1-3	-	large	TGTGCCAGCAGCTCACCCCCTGGAAACACCATATATTTT	CASSSPPGNTIYF
TRBV1	TRBJ1-2	-	-	TGCGCCAGCAGCCAAGACCACAGGGTCCACACCTTC	CASSQDHRVHTF
TRBV9	TRBJ1-1	-	-	TGTGCCAGCAGTGTTTGGGATATGAACACTGAAGCTTTCTTT	CASSVWDMNTEAFF
TRBV14	TRBJ1-3	-	-	TGTGCCAGCAGCCACCGGGGCTCTGGAAACACCATATATTTT	CASSHRGSGNTIYF
TRBV30	TRBJ2-7	-	once	TGTGCCTGGAGTGTACAGGTAGAGCAGTACTTC	CAWSVQVEQYF
TRBV6-8	TRBJ1-3	-	few	TGTGCCAGCAGTTATACAGGTCTCTCTGGAAACACCATATATTTT	CASSYTGLSGNTIYF
TRBV6-8	TRBJ2-1	-	few	TGTGCCAGCAGCTCCATGGGGTCTGAGCAGTTCTTC	CASSSMGSEQFF
TRBV19	TRBJ1-6	-	-	TGTGCCAGTAGTACGCGTGGCACCTATAATTCACCCCTCCACTTT	CASSTRGTYNSPLHF
TRBV29-1	TRBJ1-2	TRBD1	-	TGCAGCGTCTTAACGCCGGACAGGGCCGGGGACTACACCTTC	CSVLTPDRAGDYTF
TRBV29-1	TRBJ1-3	-	-	TGCAGCGCCCTGGACAGCTCTGGAAACACCATATATTTT	CSALDSSGNTIYF
TRBV11-3	TRBJ2-1	-	-	TGTGCCAGCAGCCACAGGGAAGGACACAATGAGCAGTTCTTC	CASSHREGHNEQFF
TRBV5-1	TRBJ2-2	-	few	TGCGCCAGCAGCCCTCGGACAGCGAACACCGGGGAGCTGTTTTTT	CASSPRTANTGELFF
TRBV6-7	TRBJ1-5	-	-	TGTGCGGGGCCGGACAGCCGTTTACTGCCCCAGCATTTT	CAGPDSRLLPQHF
TRBV25-1	TRBJ2-2	-	-	TGTGCCAGCAGTGAAGCCGGACGGAGTAACACCGGGGAGCTGTTTTTT	CASSEAGRSNTGELFF
TRBV10-2	TRBJ1-1	TRBD1	-	TGCGCCAGCAGTTTGACAGGGGGGGACGCTTTCTTT	CASSLTGGDAFF
TRBV2	TRBJ2-4	-	-	TGTGCCACAGACCAGGGGGGTGAGAACATTCAGTACTTC	CATDQGGENIQYF
TRBV19	TRBJ2-2	TRBD1	once	TGTGCCAGTACAAAAAGAGGACAGGTCAGGGCCGGGGAGCTGTTTTTT	CASTKRGQVRAGELFF
TRBV18	TRBJ2-7	TRBD1	-	TGTGCCAGCTCACCACAGGGACAGGCGGCCTACGAGCAGTACTTC	CASSPQGQAAYEQYF
TRBV6-4	TRBJ2-1	-	-	TGTGCCAGCAGTCTTCGCAATGAGCAGTTCTTC	CASSLRNEQFF
TRBV9	TRBJ1-5	-	-	TGTGCCAGCTCTTCACAGATAAACAATCAGCCCCAGCATTTT	CASSSQINNQPQHF
TRBV18	TRBJ1-1	TRBD1	few	TGTGCCAGCTCCACTACAGGGGCTCAGTACGCTTTCTTT	CASSTTGAQYAFF
TRBV6-8	TRBJ1-4	-	few	TGTGCCAGCAGTTACTCAATCACCGGGGTGCGCGGTGAAAAACTGTTTTTT	CASSYSITGVRGEKLFF
TRBV12-5	TRBJ2-1	-	-	TGTGCTAGTGGTTTGGCGTACAATGAGCAGTTCTTC	CASGLAYNEQFF
TRBV6-8	TRBJ1-2	-	few	TGTGCCAGCAGTGCCGGACCGAAATATGGCTACACCTTC	CASSAGPKYGYTF